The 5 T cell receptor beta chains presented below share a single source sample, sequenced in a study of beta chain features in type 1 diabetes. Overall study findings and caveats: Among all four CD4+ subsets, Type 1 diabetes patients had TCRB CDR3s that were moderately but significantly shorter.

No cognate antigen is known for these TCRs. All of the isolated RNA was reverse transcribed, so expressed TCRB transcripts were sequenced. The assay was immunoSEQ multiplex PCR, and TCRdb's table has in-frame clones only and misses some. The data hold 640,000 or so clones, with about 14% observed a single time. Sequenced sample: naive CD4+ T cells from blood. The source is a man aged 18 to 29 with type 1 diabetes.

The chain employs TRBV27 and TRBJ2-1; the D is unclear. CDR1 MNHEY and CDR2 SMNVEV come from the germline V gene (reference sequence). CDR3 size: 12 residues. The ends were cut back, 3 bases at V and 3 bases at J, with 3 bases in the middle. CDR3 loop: CASSFNYNEQFF. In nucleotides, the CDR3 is TGTGCCAGCAGTTTCAACTACAATGAGCAGTTCTTC.

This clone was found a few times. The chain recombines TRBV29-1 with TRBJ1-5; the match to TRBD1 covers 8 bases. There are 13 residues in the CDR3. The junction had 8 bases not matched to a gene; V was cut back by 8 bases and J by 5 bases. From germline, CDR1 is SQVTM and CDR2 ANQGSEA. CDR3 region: CSTRDRFDQPQHF. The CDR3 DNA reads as TGCAGCACCCGGGACAGGTTCGATCAGCCCCAGCATTTT.

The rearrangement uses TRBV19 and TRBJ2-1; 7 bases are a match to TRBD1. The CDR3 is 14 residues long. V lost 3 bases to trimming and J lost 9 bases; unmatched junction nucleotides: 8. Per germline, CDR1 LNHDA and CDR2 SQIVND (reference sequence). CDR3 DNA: TGTGCCAGTAGTATCGGGCAGGGGGTAAGTGAGCAGTTCTTC. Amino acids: CASSIGQGVSEQFF.

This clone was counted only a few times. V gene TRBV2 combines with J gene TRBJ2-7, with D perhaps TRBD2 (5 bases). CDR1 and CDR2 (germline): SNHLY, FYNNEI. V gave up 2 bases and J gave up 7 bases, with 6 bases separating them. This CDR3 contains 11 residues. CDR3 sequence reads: CASSEPGEQYF. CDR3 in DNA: TGTGCCAGCAGTGAACCGGGGGAGCAGTACTTC.

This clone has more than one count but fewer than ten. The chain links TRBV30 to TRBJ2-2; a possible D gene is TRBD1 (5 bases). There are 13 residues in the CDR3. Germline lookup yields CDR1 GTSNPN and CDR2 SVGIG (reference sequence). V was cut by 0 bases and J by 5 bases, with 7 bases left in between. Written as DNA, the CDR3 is TGTGCCTGGAGTGTAGGGGTGACCGGGGAGCTGTTTTTT. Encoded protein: CAWSVGVTGELFF.